This T cell receptor beta chain appears in the sequencing data of a study of beta chain features in type 1 diabetes. The entirety of the isolated RNA underwent reverse transcription, so expressed TCRB transcripts were sequenced. Produced via immunoSEQ multiplex PCR; TCRdb's table is partial and in-frame only. The sample has about 26,000 clones, almost 50% seen once. Whole-study results and caveats: Among patients with Type 1 diabetes, TCRB CDR3s were moderately but significantly shorter in every one of the four CD4+ subsets. cDNA-based reads could over-represent cells with high TCR expression.

In this sample, this clone turned up a few times. The target antigen is unknown. Germline V gives CDR1 MNHEY, CDR2 SMNVEV (reference sequence). J was trimmed by 2 bases and V by 5 bases; bases with no gene match: 5. CDR3 length: 15 amino acids. The sequence derives from a man under 40 with type 1 diabetes. The chain joins TRBV27 to TRBJ1-2; 10 positions agree with TRBD1. Source material: stem cell memory CD4+ T cells from blood. As DNA, the CDR3 is TGTGCCAGCAGTCGGGACAGGGGAATAAACTATGGCTACACCTTC. Translating it yields CASSRDRGINYGYTF.